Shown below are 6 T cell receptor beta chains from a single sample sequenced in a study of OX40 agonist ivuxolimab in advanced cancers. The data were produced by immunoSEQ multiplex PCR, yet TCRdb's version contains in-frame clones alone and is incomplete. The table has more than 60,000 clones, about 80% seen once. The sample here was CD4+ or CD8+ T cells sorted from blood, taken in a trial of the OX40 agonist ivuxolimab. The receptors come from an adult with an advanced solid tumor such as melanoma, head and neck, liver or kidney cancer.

CDR3 sequence: CASVQGQGTEAFF. In DNA form, the CDR3 reads TGCGCCAGCGTCCAGGGACAGGGTACTGAAGCTTTCTTT. The chain couples TRBV5-1 to TRBJ1-1; 9 bases match TRBD1. Germline CDR1 and CDR2: SGHRS and YFSETQ. This CDR3 region has 13 residues. V was pared by 7 bases and J by 5 bases, with 6 bases of the junction left unmatched.

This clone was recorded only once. The CDR3 spells CASSRLSTDTQYF. In nucleotides, the CDR3 is TGTGCCAGCAGTCGACTTAGCACAGATACGCAGTATTTT. The rearrangement uses TRBV4-2 and TRBJ2-3; D is unresolved. The CDR3 extends over 13 amino acids. V was trimmed by 6 bases and J by 0 bases, leaving 7 bases between them. Germline V gene lookup returns CDR1 LGHNA and CDR2 YNFKEQ.

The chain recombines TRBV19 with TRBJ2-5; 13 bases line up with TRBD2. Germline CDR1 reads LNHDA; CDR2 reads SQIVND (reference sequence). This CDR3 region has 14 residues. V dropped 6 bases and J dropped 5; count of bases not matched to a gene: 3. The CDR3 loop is CASRTSGGLETQYF. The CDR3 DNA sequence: TGTGCCAGTAGGACTAGCGGGGGGCTGGAGACCCAGTACTTC.

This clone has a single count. The CDR3, as DNA: TGTGCCAGCAGCTTACTAGCGGGGGCCAGCACAGATACGCAGTATTTT. Translating gives CASSLLAGASTDTQYF. The chain employs TRBV7-2 and TRBJ2-3, with 10 positions matching TRBD2. This CDR3 has 16 residues. The germline V gene has CDR1 SGHTA and CDR2 FQGNSA. V was pared by 2 bases and J by 0 bases, with 2 bases of the junction left unmatched.

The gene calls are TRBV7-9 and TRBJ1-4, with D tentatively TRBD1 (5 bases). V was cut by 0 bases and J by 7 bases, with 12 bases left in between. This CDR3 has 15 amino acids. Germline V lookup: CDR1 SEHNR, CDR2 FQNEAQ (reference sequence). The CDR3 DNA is TGTGCCAGCAGCTTAGCTGAGGGGAAGGGTGAAAAACTGTTTTTT. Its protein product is CASSLAEGKGEKLFF.

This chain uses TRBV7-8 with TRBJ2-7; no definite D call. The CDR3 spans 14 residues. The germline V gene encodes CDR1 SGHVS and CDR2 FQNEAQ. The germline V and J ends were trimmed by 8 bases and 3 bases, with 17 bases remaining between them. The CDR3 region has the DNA TGTGCCAGCTCGAGTCAACCCAGTAACTACGAGCAGTACTTC. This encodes CASSSQPSNYEQYF.